A selection of T cell receptor beta chains follows, all from one sample in a study of chemoradiotherapy in HPV16-positive cancers. Some clones are missing from TCRdb's copy, which holds only in-frame ones; the method was immunoSEQ multiplex PCR. The sample includes some 5,400 clones, over 65% of them seen just once. Collection of the sample occurred from a patient who underwent chemoradiotherapy. The receptors were gathered from a human donor with HPV-associated anogenital cancer. The CDR3 runs from the conserved cysteine through the conserved F or W. Fields, in order: V gene, CDR3 length, D gene, J gene, clone size, CDR3 DNA, CDR3 protein. D genes are given only for firm matches. Clone sizes are given selectively: once, few, many, or a class where the clone is expanded.

TRBV7-2	15	TRBD1	TRBJ1-3	-	TGTGCCAGCAGCTGGACAGGGGCGTCTGGAAACACCATATATTTT	CASSWTGASGNTIYF
TRBV19	18	TRBD2	TRBJ2-4	-	TGTGCCAGTAGCTTCACCGGGACTAGCGGGAGAGGGAAAAACATTCAGTACTTC	CASSFTGTSGRGKNIQYF
TRBV19	19	-	TRBJ1-5	once	TGTGCCAGTAGGCCCTCGCAATACTCGGATGGGGGTGTCAATCAGCCCCAGCATTTT	CASRPSQYSDGGVNQPQHF
TRBV27	14	-	TRBJ1-1	-	TGTGCCAGCAGTCTTGGGGTTATGAACACTGAAGCTTTCTTT	CASSLGVMNTEAFF
TRBV6-5	14	TRBD1	TRBJ2-1	-	TGTGCCAGCTGCCGGGACAGTGTTTCCAATGAGCAGTTCTTC	CASCRDSVSNEQFF
TRBV4-3	15	-	TRBJ2-3	large	TGCGCCAGCAGCCAAGACCGGCCAGGGCGAGATACGCAGTATTTT	CASSQDRPGRDTQYF
TRBV7-9	12	-	TRBJ1-1	-	TGTGCCAGCAGCTTAGGAGGGGACGGGGCTTTCTTT	CASSLGGDGAFF
TRBV6-1	14	-	TRBJ1-2	-	TGTGCCAGCAGTGAAGCGACGGAACTCTATGGCTACACCTTC	CASSEATELYGYTF
TRBV6-6	11	-	TRBJ2-3	-	TGTGCCAGCAGCCCGTCAGATACGCAGTATTTT	CASSPSDTQYF
TRBV9	18	TRBD2	TRBJ2-3	few	TGTGCCAGCAGCGTAGTCAGGACTAGCGGCCTTAGCACAGATACGCAGTATTTT	CASSVVRTSGLSTDTQYF
TRBV14	14	-	TRBJ1-2	-	TGTGCTAGCAGCCAAGTCCACAGCAACTATGGCTACACCTTC	CASSQVHSNYGYTF
TRBV4-1	15	-	TRBJ1-5	few	TGCGCCAGCAGCCAAGAGGCCGGCCGGGGGCAGCCCCAGCATTTT	CASSQEAGRGQPQHF
TRBV23-1	16	-	TRBJ1-1	-	TGCGCCAGCAGTCCATTGACTGATCTAGAGGACACTGAAGCTTTCTTT	CASSPLTDLEDTEAFF
TRBV29-1	14	-	TRBJ2-2	-	TGCAGCGTTATAGGGGGTTTGAACACCGGGGAGCTGTTTTTT	CSVIGGLNTGELFF
TRBV19	16	TRBD1	TRBJ1-2	-	TGTGCCAGTAGTATAGTATTAAGGAGAGGGGGCCCTGGCTACACCTTC	CASSIVLRRGGPGYTF
TRBV14	15	TRBD2	TRBJ2-1	-	TGTGCCAGCGGATCCGTAGCGGGAGCATACAATGAGCAGTTCTTC	CASGSVAGAYNEQFF
TRBV6-5	15	-	TRBJ2-1	once	TGTGCCAGCAGTTACTCCATCAGGGGTTACAATGAGCAGTTCTTC	CASSYSIRGYNEQFF
TRBV13	15	TRBD1	TRBJ1-2	-	TGTGCCAGCAGTGAGTTCCGGGACAGGGGAGGGGGCTACACCTTC	CASSEFRDRGGGYTF
TRBV5-1	13	-	TRBJ2-5	-	TGCGCCAGCAGCTTGGGTGGGTCGGAGACCCAGTACTTC	CASSLGGSETQYF
TRBV7-2	15	TRBD2	TRBJ2-1	-	TGTGCCAGCAGCTTAGGACTAGCGGGGTATAGTGAGCAGTTCTTC	CASSLGLAGYSEQFF
TRBV7-2	15	-	TRBJ1-3	-	TGTGCCAGCAGTCGAATCGGGGAGACTGGAAACACCATATATTTT	CASSRIGETGNTIYF
TRBV27	15	-	TRBJ1-6	-	TGTGCCAGCACTGGGTTAGACTTCTATAATTCACCCCTCCACTTT	CASTGLDFYNSPLHF
TRBV6-5	14	-	TRBJ2-2	-	TGTGCCAGCAGTCCGCGGGCCCCGCCCGGGGAGCTGTTTTTT	CASSPRAPPGELFF
TRBV20-1	11	TRBD1	TRBJ1-1	-	TGCAGTGCTGGGGACAGCACTGAAGCTTTCTTT	CSAGDSTEAFF
TRBV4-3	16	TRBD2	TRBJ2-2	-	TGCGCCAGCAGCCAAGAGCTAGCGGTCCCAACCGGGGAGCTGTTTTTT	CASSQELAVPTGELFF
TRBV11-3	13	TRBD1	TRBJ1-1	-	TGTGCCAGCAGCTGGACAGGGAACACTGAAGCTTTCTTT	CASSWTGNTEAFF
TRBV9	14	TRBD2	TRBJ2-7	-	TGTGCCAGCAGCCCCAATAGCGGGGCCTACGAGCAGTACTTC	CASSPNSGAYEQYF
TRBV19	16	-	TRBJ2-3	-	TGTGCCAGTAGTATGGGCCTAGGCTTCTCCACAGATACGCAGTATTTT	CASSMGLGFSTDTQYF
TRBV7-6	14	-	TRBJ1-3	-	TGTGCCAGCAGGGGGAATCCATCTGGAAACACCATATATTTT	CASRGNPSGNTIYF
TRBV13	14	TRBD1	TRBJ2-7	-	TGTGCCAGCAGCGGAGGACAGGGGGCGCGAGAGCAGTACTTC	CASSGGQGAREQYF
TRBV7-2	19	TRBD1	TRBJ1-4	-	TGTGCCAGCAGCCCAGGACATAGACGACAGGGACAAAGTAATGAAAAACTGTTTTTT	CASSPGHRRQGQSNEKLFF
TRBV12-5	16	-	TRBJ2-2	-	TGTGCTAGTGCTAGATCGGGAACACTTAACACCGGGGAGCTGTTTTTT	CASARSGTLNTGELFF
TRBV5-6	16	-	TRBJ2-6	-	TGTGCCAGCAGCCACTTCAGGGGCGGGGGGGCCAACGTCCTGACTTTC	CASSHFRGGGANVLTF
TRBV6-5	15	-	TRBJ1-3	-	TGTGCCAGCACCCCCCGGATGGGAGTCGGAAACACCATATATTTT	CASTPRMGVGNTIYF
TRBV7-6	13	-	TRBJ1-1	-	TGTGCCAGCAGCTTAATGAGGGGAACTGAAGCTTTCTTT	CASSLMRGTEAFF
TRBV4-3	13	-	TRBJ1-2	-	TGCGCCAGCAGCCAAGGAGACGGGGGGGGCTACACCTTC	CASSQGDGGGYTF
TRBV19	15	-	TRBJ1-6	-	TGTGCCAGTAGTGGATGGGGAGGAAAACCTTCACCCCTCCACTTT	CASSGWGGKPSPLHF
TRBV5-1	11	-	TRBJ2-3	few	TGCGCCAGCAGCTCCACAGATACGCAGTATTTT	CASSSTDTQYF
TRBV2	11	-	TRBJ1-1	-	TGTGCCAGCAGTGGTTGGGATGAAGCTTTCTTT	CASSGWDEAFF
TRBV27	21	TRBD2	TRBJ2-2	-	TGTGCCAGCAGTTGGGCCCCGGGACTAGCGGGAGCGGAGAACTTCACCGGGGAGCTGTTTTTT	CASSWAPGLAGAENFTGELFF
TRBV9	16	-	TRBJ1-2	-	TGTGCCAGCAGCATGGGAAGGACAGTTTCTAACTATGGCTACACCTTC	CASSMGRTVSNYGYTF
TRBV9	15	-	TRBJ2-3	-	TGTGCCAGCAGCGTAGTCATAGGGAGCACAGATACGCAGTATTTT	CASSVVIGSTDTQYF
TRBV19	16	-	TRBJ1-2	-	TGTGCCAGTAGTGTCCCGCGACCGGGACTCCTCTATGGCTACACCTTC	CASSVPRPGLLYGYTF